This T cell receptor (beta chain) was obtained from a study of regulatory T cells in long-lasting Graves disease. Time point denoted: newly diagnosed GD, antithyroid drugs for less than 3 months. Making the TCR library involved RNA that had been extracted from PBMCs. V gave up 4 bases and J gave up 2 bases, with 16 bases separating them. CDR1 and CDR2 (germline): SNHLY, FYNNEI. This CDR3 contains 16 residues. Building the TCR beta libraries relied on iRepertoire HTBI primers, and CDR3 regions underwent Arm-PCR. Via MiXCR, TCRdb re-called the multiplex PCR reads, giving one row per CDR3 protein. The sample consists of 350,000 to 450,000 distinct CDR3 sequences, 15% to 20% of them appearing once. The sample holds many counts of this clonotype. The sample was also reused in another study, on T cells in Graves' hyperthyroidism and ophthalmopathy.

This chain joins TRBV2 and TRBJ2-3; the D gene is possibly TRBD2 (7 bases). This specimen consisted of peripheral blood mononuclear cells (PBMCs), obtained at new diagnosis, from a patient treated with antithyroid drugs. This receptor was identified in a man between 40 and 49 years old with Graves disease. CDR3 DNA sequence: TGTGCCAGCAGTGCGGGGCGGGGGCCAATCACAGATACGCAGTATTTT. It encodes CASSAGRGPITDTQYF. Using reference TRBV2 and TRBJ2-3 for the parts outside the CDR3, the full variable domain is EPEVTQTPSHQVTQMGQEVILRCVPISNHLYFYWYRQILGQKVEFLVSFYNNEISEKSEIFDDQFSVERPDGSNFTLKIRSTKLEDSAMYFCASSAGRGPITDTQYFGPGTRLTVL.